This T cell receptor (beta chain) was captured in a study of shared clonotypes between healthy human individuals. Here immunoSEQ multiplex PCR was the method, and the copy in TCRdb shows in-frame clones only, minus some. The sample lists around 2.1 million clones, approximately 94% occurring once. Notes on the study in general: Generation probabilities of non-shared clonotypes were lower (relative to those shared by all four donors).

Concerning this clone itself: Its specificity is not known.

Germline V gene lookup returns CDR1 MDHEN and CDR2 SYDVKM. The CDR3 sequence is 13 residues long. V was clipped by 7 bases and J by 3 bases, with 12 bases between them. The chain employs TRBV28 and TRBJ2-5; D is possibly TRBD2 (6 bases). The TCR was taken from a man in his late teens or twenties in good health. The material sequenced was naive CD4+ T cells sorted from blood. Subset noted: CD45RA+ positively selected. The CDR3 DNA sequence: TGTGCCAGCACTCTAACGGGGGAAGAGACCCAGTACTTC. This sequence encodes CASTLTGEETQYF.